Listed here are 8 T cell receptor beta chains from one sample, sequenced in a study of neurological immune-mediated disorders. TCRdb redid the calling of the 5' RACE reads with MiXCR, one entry per CDR3 protein. The sample has some 48,000 distinct CDR3 sequences, about a tenth seen once. The material sequenced was PBMCs. These receptors originate from a woman aged 40 to 50 with HTLV-1-associated myelopathy (HAM/TSP).

This clonotype has a count of ten or more. The V call is TRBV5-1, the J call TRBJ2-1; TRBD1 agrees at 9 bases. With V trimmed by 4 bases and J by 6 bases, 11 bases remained unmatched. The germline V gene has CDR1 SGHRS and CDR2 YFSETQ. The CDR3 extends over 16 amino acids. The CDR3 DNA sequence: TGCGCCAGCAGCAGAATTGGGACAGGGATATCCAATGAGCAGTTCTTC. This gives the protein CASSRIGTGISNEQFF.

There are a few counts of this clonotype. The J gene is TRBJ1-4, the V gene TRBV20-1, with a possible D match to TRBD1 (6 bases). The CDR3 contains 15 residues. Trimming cost V 3 bases and J 7 bases, with 18 bases left between them. The germline V gene encodes CDR1 DFQATT and CDR2 SNEGSKA (reference sequence). The CDR3 region is CSARPLRDTPEKLFF. CDR3 sequence (DNA): TGCAGTGCTAGGCCTCTCCGGGACACCCCTGAAAAACTGTTTTTT.

This clonotype was seen at least ten times. This rearrangement joins TRBV5-1 to TRBJ2-1, with TRBD2 matching over 8 bases. V was pared by 7 bases and J by 7 bases, with 10 bases of the junction left unmatched. This CDR3 contains 14 residues. Germline lookup yields CDR1 SGHRS and CDR2 YFSETQ. The CDR3 loop reads CASHDTGGNNEQFF. DNA for the CDR3: TGCGCCAGCCACGACACGGGGGGGAATAATGAGCAGTTCTTC.

This clonotype came up many times. The chain employs TRBV4-2 and TRBJ2-3; 10 bases agree with TRBD2. The junction had 7 bases not matched to a gene; V was cut back by 4 bases and J by 0 bases. The germline V gene encodes CDR1 LGHNA and CDR2 YNFKEQ. This CDR3 is 17 amino acids long. Written as DNA, the CDR3 is TGTGCCAGCAGCCCGCTAGCGGGGGATTGGAGCACAGATACGCAGTATTTT. It codes for CASSPLAGDWSTDTQYF.

This clonotype has ten or more counts. V is TRBV28 and J is TRBJ1-2; TRBD1 aligns across 9 bases. The CDR3 is made up of 14 amino acids. The V gene end was trimmed by 1 base and the J gene end by 10 bases; junction bases not matched to a gene: 7. Germline CDR1 is MDHEN and CDR2 is SYDVKM. For the CDR3, the DNA is TGTGCCAGCAGTTTATCGGGACAGGGAATTGACTACACCTTC. Its translation is CASSLSGQGIDYTF.

This clonotype was counted ten times or more. The chain has TRBV6-5 and TRBJ1-1; D is undetermined. The CDR3 covers 16 residues. Between the trimmed V and J ends, which lost 0 bases and 2 bases, there was a span of 13 bases. Germline loops: CDR1 MNHEY, CDR2 SVGAGI. The DNA of the CDR3 is TGTGCCAGCAGTTACTCCCCCTTGGACCCAAACACTGAAGCTTTCTTT. As protein: CASSYSPLDPNTEAFF.

The sample holds many counts of this clonotype. This sequence joins TRBV18 and TRBJ1-3; 7 bases fit TRBD1. The V segment lost 5 bases and the J segment 0 bases; nucleotides outside the gene matches: 1. Looked up from germline, CDR1 is KGHSH and CDR2 is LQKENI. The CDR3 extends over 14 amino acids. The CDR3 region is CASSNRGSGNTIYF. The CDR3 DNA is TGTGCCAGCTCAAACAGGGGCTCTGGAAACACCATATATTTT.

There are many counts of this clonotype. The gene calls are TRBV6-6 and TRBJ2-7; TRBD1 agrees at 10 bases. Losses at the gene ends were 2 bases for V and 3 bases for J; bases not matched to a gene: 4. Germline V CDR1 and CDR2: MNHNY, SVGAGI (reference sequence). This CDR3 comprises 15 residues. The CDR3 DNA reads as TGTGCCAGCAGTTACCCCGGGACAGGGGACTACGAGCAGTACTTC. Its translation: CASSYPGTGDYEQYF.